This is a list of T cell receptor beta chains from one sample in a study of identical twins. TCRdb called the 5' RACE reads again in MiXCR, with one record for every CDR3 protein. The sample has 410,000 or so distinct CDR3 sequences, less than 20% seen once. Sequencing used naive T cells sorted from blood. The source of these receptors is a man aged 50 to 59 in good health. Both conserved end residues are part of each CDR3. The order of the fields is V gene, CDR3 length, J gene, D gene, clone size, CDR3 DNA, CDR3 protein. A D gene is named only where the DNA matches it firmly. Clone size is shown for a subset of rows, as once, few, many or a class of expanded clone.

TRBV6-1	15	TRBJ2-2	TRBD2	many	TGTGCCAGCAGTGAAGTCGGGAGGGGGGCCGGGGAGCTGTTTTTT	CASSEVGRGAGELFF
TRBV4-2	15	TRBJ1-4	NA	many	TGTGCCAGCAGCCAAGTCGGACATACTAATGAAAAACTGTTTTTT	CASSQVGHTNEKLFF
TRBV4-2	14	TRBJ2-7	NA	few	TGTGCCAGCAGCCAACAGGACCTCGCCAACGAGCAGTACTTC	CASSQQDLANEQYF
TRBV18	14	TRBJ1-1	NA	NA	TGTGCCAGCTCACCTTACGAGGGGAACACTGAAGCTTTCTTT	CASSPYEGNTEAFF
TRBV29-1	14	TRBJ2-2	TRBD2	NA	TGCAGCGTTTTGCTAGCGGCGAACACCGGGGAGCTGTTTTTT	CSVLLAANTGELFF
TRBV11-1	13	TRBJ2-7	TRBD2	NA	TGTGCCAGCAGCCTCAATAGCGGGAGAGAGCAGTACTTC	CASSLNSGREQYF
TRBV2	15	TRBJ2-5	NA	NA	TGTGCCAGCAGACGTACTTCAGCGGCTCAAGAGACCCAGTACTTC	CASRRTSAAQETQYF
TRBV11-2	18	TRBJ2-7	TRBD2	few	TGTGCCAGCAGCTCACGACTTAGCGGGGGGGCCTTCGCCTACGAGCAGTACTTC	CASSSRLSGGAFAYEQYF
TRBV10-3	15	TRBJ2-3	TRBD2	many	TGTGCCATCAACGATCCTAGCGGGGGGTCAGATACGCAGTATTTT	CAINDPSGGSDTQYF
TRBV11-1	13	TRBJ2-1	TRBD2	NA	TGTGCCAGCAGCTTGAGCGGGAGCTATGAGCAGTTCTTC	CASSLSGSYEQFF
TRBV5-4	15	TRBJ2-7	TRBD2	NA	TGTGCCAGCAGCAAGAGACTAGCGGGAACCTACGAGCAGTACTTC	CASSKRLAGTYEQYF
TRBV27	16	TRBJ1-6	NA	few	TGTGCCAGCAGTTTATCGCCGAGGATCTATAATTCACCCCTCCACTTT	CASSLSPRIYNSPLHF
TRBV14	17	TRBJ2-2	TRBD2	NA	TGTGCCAGCAGCCTGACAGGGACTAGCGTCTCCACCGGGGAGCTGTTTTTT	CASSLTGTSVSTGELFF
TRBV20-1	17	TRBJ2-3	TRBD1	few	TGCAGTGCACAGGAGTACAGGGGATCAGCTAGCACAGATACGCAGTATTTT	CSAQEYRGSASTDTQYF
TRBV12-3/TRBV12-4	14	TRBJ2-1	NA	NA	TGTGCCAGCAGTTTAGTGACGACAGGATCTGAGCAGTTCTTC	CASSLVTTGSEQFF
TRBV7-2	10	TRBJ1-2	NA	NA	TGTGCCAGCAGCTCCTATGGCTACACCTTC	CASSSYGYTF
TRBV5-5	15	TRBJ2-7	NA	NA	TGTGCCAGCAGCTCCGTCGGGCAGTGGGGAGGAGAGCAGTACTTC	CASSSVGQWGGEQYF
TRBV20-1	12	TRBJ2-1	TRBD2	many	TGCAGTTCCCGGGACTACAACAATGAGCAGTTCTTC	CSSRDYNNEQFF
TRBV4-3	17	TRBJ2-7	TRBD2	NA	TGCGCCAGCAGCCAAGATCTCAGCTGGGAGGGCCCCCACGAGCAGTACTTC	CASSQDLSWEGPHEQYF
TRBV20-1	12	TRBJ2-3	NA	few	TGCAGTGCTAGTCCCGAAGCAGATACGCAGTATTTT	CSASPEADTQYF
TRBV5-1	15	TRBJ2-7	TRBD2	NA	TGCGCCAGCAGCTCCGGGACTAGCGACTCCTACGAGCAGTACTTC	CASSSGTSDSYEQYF
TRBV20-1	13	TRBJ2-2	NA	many	TGCAGTGCCCCTTACCCTAACACCGGGGAGCTGTTTTTT	CSAPYPNTGELFF
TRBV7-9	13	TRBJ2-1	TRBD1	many	TGTGCCAGCAGCCAAGACAGGGTGGCTGAGCAGTTCTTC	CASSQDRVAEQFF
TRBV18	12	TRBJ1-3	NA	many	TGTGCCAGCGCCGACTCTGGAAACACCATATATTTT	CASADSGNTIYF
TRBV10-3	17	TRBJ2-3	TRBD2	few	TGTGCCATCAGTAGTAGCGGGGGGGTCGGAATCTCAGATACGCAGTATTTT	CAISSSGGVGISDTQYF
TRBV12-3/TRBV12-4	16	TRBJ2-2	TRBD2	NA	TGTGCCAGCAGTCCGACTAGCGGAGCGAACACCGGGGAGCTGTTTTTT	CASSPTSGANTGELFF
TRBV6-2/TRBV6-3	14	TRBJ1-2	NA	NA	TGTGCCAGCAGTTACCGTTGGGGGTCGGACGGCTACACCTTC	CASSYRWGSDGYTF
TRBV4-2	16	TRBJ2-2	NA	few	TGTGCCAGCAGCCAAGGGCCGGGACGGCGGTCCGGGGAGCTGTTTTTT	CASSQGPGRRSGELFF
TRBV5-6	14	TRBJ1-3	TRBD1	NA	TGTGCCAGCAGCTTAAGGGGGCTGCGAAACACCATATATTTT	CASSLRGLRNTIYF
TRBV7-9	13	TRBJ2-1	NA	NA	TGTGCCAGCAGCTTAGAGGACATAACGGAGCAGTTCTTC	CASSLEDITEQFF
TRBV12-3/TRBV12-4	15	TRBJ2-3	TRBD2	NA	TGTGCCAGCAGGTACAGCGGGGCTAGCACAGATACGCAGTATTTT	CASRYSGASTDTQYF
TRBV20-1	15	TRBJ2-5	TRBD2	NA	TGCAGTGCTAGAGTTGGGGGGGGGTTACGGGAGACCCAGTACTTC	CSARVGGGLRETQYF